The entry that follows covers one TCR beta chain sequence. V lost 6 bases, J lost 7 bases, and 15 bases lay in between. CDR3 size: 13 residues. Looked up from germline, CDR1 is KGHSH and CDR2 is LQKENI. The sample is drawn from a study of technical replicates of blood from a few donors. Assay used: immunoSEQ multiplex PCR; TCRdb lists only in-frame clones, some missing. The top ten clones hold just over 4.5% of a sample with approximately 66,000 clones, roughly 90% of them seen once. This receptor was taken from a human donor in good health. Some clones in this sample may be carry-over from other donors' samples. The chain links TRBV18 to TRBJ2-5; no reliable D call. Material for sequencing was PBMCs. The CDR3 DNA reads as TGTGCCAGCTCCGGCCTGGAGTCTGCGACCCAGTACTTC. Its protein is CASSGLESATQYF.